This T cell receptor beta chain derives from a study of vaccination and CD4 T cells after COVID-19. The wider study: Overlapping spike peptides of SARS-CoV-2, HCoV-NL63, HCoV-OC43 and HCoV-229E stimulated the cells. General study findings and limits: A median approximately 86% of convalescent patients' SARS-CoV-2-reactive clones emerged only after vaccination.

CDR3 length equals 16 residues. V dropped 5 bases and J dropped 3; count of bases not matched to a gene: 6. For this clonotype: Its antigen is unknown.

Cultured CD4+ T cell DNA was sequenced using the Oncomine TCR Beta short-read assay. TCRdb re-called the PCR reads through MiXCR, storing one row per CDR3 protein. The data contain 3,000 to 4,000 distinct CDR3 sequences, about 30% of them singletons. Treatment: roughly 10-day PBMC culture with coronavirus spike peptide pools or control peptides (ViraFEST assay). The receptor's source is a human donor who had recovered from COVID-19. The sample comprised CD4+ T cells from blood, cultured in vitro. The V call is TRBV12-3 or TRBV12-4, the J call TRBJ1-6; 8 bases agree with TRBD1. The CDR3 sequence is CASSPPGQGYNSPLHF. The CDR3 DNA sequence: TGTGCCAGCAGTCCCCCCGGACAGGGCTATAATTCACCCCTCCACTTT.